This T cell receptor beta chain was observed in a study of blood T cell repertoires in COVID-19. J was trimmed by 2 bases and V by 4 bases; bases with no gene match: 4. Germline assignment: CDR1 SGHRS and CDR2 YFSETQ. CDR3 size: 14 residues. Cohort 3 recovered donors had two negative PCRs, clearance, or symptom resolution. TCRdb's table, derived via immunoSEQ multiplex PCR, lists solely in-frame clones and lacks some. Of about 220,000 clones in the sample, 84% were seen once. Sequencing input: PBMCs or T cells enriched from blood (not recorded which). The V gene is TRBV5-1, the J gene TRBJ2-3; 7 bases are shared with TRBD1. The sequence was obtained from a woman in her thirties or forties who had recovered from COVID-19. CDR3 in DNA: TGCGCCAGCAGCGGGGACAGTCCCACAGATACGCAGTATTTT. As protein: CASSGDSPTDTQYF.